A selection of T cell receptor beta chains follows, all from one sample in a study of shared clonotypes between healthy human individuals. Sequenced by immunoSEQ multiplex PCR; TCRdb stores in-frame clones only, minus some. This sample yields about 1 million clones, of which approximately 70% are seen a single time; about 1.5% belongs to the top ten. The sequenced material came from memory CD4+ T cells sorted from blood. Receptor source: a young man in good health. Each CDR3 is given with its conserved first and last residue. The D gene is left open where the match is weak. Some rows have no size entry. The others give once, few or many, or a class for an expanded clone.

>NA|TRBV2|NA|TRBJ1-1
CASLGQPNTEAFF
TGTGCCAGCCTCGGACAGCCGAACACTGAAGCTTTCTTT
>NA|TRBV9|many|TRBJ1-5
CASSGSIDQPQHF
TGTGCCAGCAGCGGCAGCATCGATCAGCCCCAGCATTTT
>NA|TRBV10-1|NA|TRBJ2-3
CASSASGGTDTQYF
TGCGCCAGCAGTGCTAGTGGGGGCACAGATACGCAGTATTTT
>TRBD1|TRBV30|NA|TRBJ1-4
CAWRQGRTNEKLFF
TGTGCCTGGAGACAGGGGAGGACTAATGAAAAACTGTTTTTT
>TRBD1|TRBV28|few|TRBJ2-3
CASSLSGQGATDTQYF
TGTGCCAGCAGTTTATCGGGACAGGGGGCAACAGATACGCAGTATTTT
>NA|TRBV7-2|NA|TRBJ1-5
CASSLLRQPQHF
TGTGCCAGCAGTCTCCTCCGTCAGCCCCAGCATTTT
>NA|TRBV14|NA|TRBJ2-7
CASSHGQGPYEQYF
TGTGCCAGCAGCCACGGGCAGGGTCCCTACGAGCAGTACTTC
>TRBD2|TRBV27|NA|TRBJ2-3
CASSSTSGADTQYF
TGTGCCAGCAGTAGTACTAGCGGAGCAGATACGCAGTATTTT
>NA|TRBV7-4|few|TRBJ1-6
CASSLFEGLLSPLHF
TGTGCCAGCAGCCTCTTCGAGGGGCTCCTTTCACCCCTCCACTTT
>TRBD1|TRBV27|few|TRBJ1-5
CASSLGQKNQPQHF
TGTGCCAGCAGTTTGGGACAGAAAAATCAGCCCCAGCATTTT
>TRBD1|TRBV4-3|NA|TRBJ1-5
CASSQDRQGGQPQHF
TGCGCCAGCAGCCAAGATAGACAGGGAGGCCAGCCCCAGCATTTT
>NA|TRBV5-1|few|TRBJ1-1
CASSLEVNTEAFF
TGCGCCAGCAGCTTGGAAGTGAACACTGAAGCTTTCTTT
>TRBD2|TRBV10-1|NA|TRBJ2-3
CASSETASGTSRDTQYF
TGCGCCAGCAGTGAGACGGCTAGCGGGACGAGCAGAGATACGCAGTATTTT
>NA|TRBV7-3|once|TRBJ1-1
CASSLTGARVPDTEAFF
TGTGCCAGCAGCTTAACCGGGGCTAGGGTTCCGGACACTGAAGCTTTCTTT
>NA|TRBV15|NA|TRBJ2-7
CATSIGRASYEQYF
TGTGCCACCAGCATTGGACGCGCCTCCTACGAGCAGTACTTC
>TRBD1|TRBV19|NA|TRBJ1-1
CASTETGFSTEAFF
TGTGCCAGTACCGAGACAGGGTTTAGCACTGAAGCTTTCTTT
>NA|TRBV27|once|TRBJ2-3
CASSLFGARGPPDTQYF
TGTGCCAGCAGTTTATTCGGCGCCCGGGGCCCCCCAGATACGCAGTATTTT
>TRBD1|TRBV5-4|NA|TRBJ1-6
CASSNTGQYNSPLHF
TGTGCCAGCAGCAACACGGGACAGTATAATTCACCCCTCCACTTT
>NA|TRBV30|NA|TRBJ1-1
CAWSSDPNTEAFF
TGTGCCTGGAGTTCTGACCCGAACACTGAAGCTTTCTTT
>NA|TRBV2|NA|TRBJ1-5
CASTVDSNQPQHF
TGTGCCAGCACCGTAGACAGCAATCAGCCCCAGCATTTT
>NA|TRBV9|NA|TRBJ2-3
CASSPGDARLLYF
TGTGCCAGCAGCCCCGGGGACGCCCGATTACTGTATTTT
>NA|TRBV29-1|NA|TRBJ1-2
CSADKTNYGYTF
TGCAGCGCTGACAAGACTAACTATGGCTACACCTTC
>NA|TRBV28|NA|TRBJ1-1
CASSSPGSRNTEAFF
TGTGCCAGCAGTTCCCCGGGTTCGAGGAACACTGAAGCTTTCTTT
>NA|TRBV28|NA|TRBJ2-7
CASRGSRRQSSYEQYF
TGTGCCAGCAGGGGATCTCGACGACAGAGCTCCTACGAGCAGTACTTC
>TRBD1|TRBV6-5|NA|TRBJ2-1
CASSYSWDRDNEQFF
TGTGCCAGCAGTTACTCTTGGGACAGGGACAATGAGCAGTTCTTC
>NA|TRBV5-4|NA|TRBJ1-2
CASSLPGRYRYGYTF
TGTGCCAGCAGCTTGCCGGGACGCTATAGGTATGGCTACACCTTC
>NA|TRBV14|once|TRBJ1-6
CASSQEGRPNSPLHF
TGTGCCAGCAGCCAAGAAGGGCGTCCGAATTCACCCCTCCACTTT
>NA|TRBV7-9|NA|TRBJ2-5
CASSDGGAGTQYF
TGTGCCAGCAGCGATGGGGGAGCTGGGACCCAGTACTTC
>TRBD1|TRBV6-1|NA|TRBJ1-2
CASKADRDYGYTF
TGTGCCAGCAAAGCCGACAGGGACTATGGCTACACCTTC